Listed below are T cell receptor beta chains from one sample, sequenced in a study of blood T cell repertoires in COVID-19. Profiled with immunoSEQ multiplex PCR; TCRdb holds only in-frame clones, not every one. In the table there are around 23,000 clones, 55% to 85% of which are singletons. The material sequenced was peripheral blood. Receptor source: a woman older than 75 with acute or convalescent COVID-19. CDR3s include the opening cysteine and the closing phenylalanine or tryptophan. A D gene is named only where the DNA matches it firmly. Clone size is given for some rows only: seen once, a few or many times, or a class if the clone is expanded.

j_gene | abundance | d_gene | v_gene | CDR3nt | CDR3aa
TRBJ2-1 | many | TRBD2 | TRBV7-2 | TGTGCCAGCAGCCCTACGACTAGCGGGAGTGGCAATGAGCAGTTCTTC | CASSPTTSGSGNEQFF
TRBJ2-1 | . | TRBD2 | TRBV5-4 | TGTGCCAGCAGCTTGGCTCTTAGCGGGAGGGCCAGGAATGAGCAGTTCTTC | CASSLALSGRARNEQFF
TRBJ2-5 | . | TRBD1 | TRBV7-2 | TGTGCCAGCAGCTCAAGAGCGGGACAGGGGCAGACCCAGTACTTC | CASSSRAGQGQTQYF
TRBJ1-3 | few | . | TRBV9 | TGTGCCAGCAGCGCAGGGACTTCTGGAAACACCATATATTTT | CASSAGTSGNTIYF
TRBJ1-6 | . | . | TRBV30 | TGTGCCTGGAGCCCCCCCCCGCCTATCGCACCCCTCCACTTT | CAWSPPPPIAPLHF
TRBJ2-1 | . | TRBD2 | TRBV5-1 | TGCGCCAGCAGCTCCCTAGCGGGGGGGCATGAGCAGTTCTTC | CASSSLAGGHEQFF
TRBJ1-5 | . | . | TRBV19 | TGTGCCAGCCATGCGGGGGCACGGGGGCCCCAGCATTTT | CASHAGARGPQHF
TRBJ1-2 | . | TRBD1 | TRBV7-2 | TGTGCCAGCGAACCCCTTATCGGGACAGGGGATGGCTACACCTTC | CASEPLIGTGDGYTF
TRBJ2-5 | . | . | TRBV7-2 | TGTGCCAGCAGCTTAGAAGTCCGGGAAGAGACCCAGTACTTC | CASSLEVREETQYF
TRBJ1-1 | few | TRBD1 | TRBV6-5 | TGTGCCAGCAGTTCCGCCGGGACAGGGGTCATGGCTTTCTTT | CASSSAGTGVMAFF
TRBJ2-7 | few | TRBD2 | TRBV6-5 | TGTGCCAGCTATCGGGGGGGCCTGGTAGACGAGCAGTACTTC | CASYRGGLVDEQYF
TRBJ2-2 | once | TRBD1 | TRBV24-1 | TGTGCCACCAGTGATAACAGGGGGCTCACCGGGGAGCTGTTTTTT | CATSDNRGLTGELFF
TRBJ1-1 | . | . | TRBV5-8 | TGTGCCAGCAGCAGAGGGGGGAACACTGAAGCTTTCTTT | CASSRGGNTEAFF
TRBJ2-3 | once | . | TRBV6-5 | TGTGCCAGCAGTTACTCGATGGCCCCAGATACGCAGTATTTT | CASSYSMAPDTQYF
TRBJ2-3 | . | TRBD2 | TRBV5-1 | TGCGCCAGCAGCCCAAGGACTAGCAGTCTAACAGATACGCAGTATTTT | CASSPRTSSLTDTQYF
TRBJ2-1 | . | . | TRBV11-2 | TGTGCCAGCAGCTTAGGACTAGTGAGCCACAATGAGCAGTTCTTC | CASSLGLVSHNEQFF
TRBJ2-7 | . | TRBD2 | TRBV28 | TGTGCCAGCAGTCCGAGCGGGAGCTCCTACGAGCAGTACTTC | CASSPSGSSYEQYF
TRBJ1-3 | . | . | TRBV10-3 | TGTGCCATCAGTGAGTCGGAGGGAGCCTCTGGAAACACCATATATTTT | CAISESEGASGNTIYF
TRBJ2-3 | . | TRBD1 | TRBV5-1 | TGCGCCAGCAGCTTGGACAGGGGGCATTTAGATACGCAGTATTTT | CASSLDRGHLDTQYF
TRBJ2-3 | . | TRBD2 | TRBV11-2 | TGTGCCAGCAGCCTAAACCGGGAGGGAGGGCCCCGCACAGATACGCAGTATTTT | CASSLNREGGPRTDTQYF
TRBJ1-3 | few | TRBD1 | TRBV6-2/TRBV6-3 | TGTGCCAGCAGTTACCCGGAGACAGGGCGCATCTCTGGAAACACCATATATTTT | CASSYPETGRISGNTIYF
TRBJ2-6 | . | TRBD1 | TRBV27 | TGTGCCAGCAGCGGACAGGCCAGCTCTGGGGCCAACGTCCTGACTTTC | CASSGQASSGANVLTF
TRBJ1-4 | . | TRBD1 | TRBV6-2/TRBV6-3 | TGTGCCAGCAGTTACTCGACCGGGACAGGGGATGAAAAACTGTTTTTT | CASSYSTGTGDEKLFF
TRBJ1-1 | . | . | TRBV7-2 | TGTGCCAGCAGCCCCCAGGGACTTCACACTGAAGCTTTCTTT | CASSPQGLHTEAFF
TRBJ2-5 | . | . | TRBV6-5 | TGTGCCAGCAGTTCCCGCAGGGGAGAGGCCCAGTACTTC | CASSSRRGEAQYF
TRBJ2-3 | . | . | TRBV5-1 | TGCGCCAGCAGCTTGGGTTCAGGTACGCAGTATTTT | CASSLGSGTQYF
TRBJ1-3 | . | . | TRBV2 | TGTGCCAGCAGTGATCGGGGAACGAACTCTGGAAACACCATATATTTT | CASSDRGTNSGNTIYF
TRBJ2-1 | once | TRBD2 | TRBV15 | TGTGCCACCAGCAGGGACCGACTAGCCGGGTTCTTC | CATSRDRLAGFF
TRBJ2-7 | . | TRBD1 | TRBV10-1 | TGCGCCAGCAGCCGACATCCAGGGGGCAACTACGAGCAGTACTTC | CASSRHPGGNYEQYF
TRBJ2-2 | . | . | TRBV7-8 | TGTGCCAGCAGCAATAACGGGGAGCTGTTTTTT | CASSNNGELFF
TRBJ2-2 | . | TRBD1 | TRBV7-3 | TGTGCCAGCAGCTTCGGCACCGGGACAGGGGAGGACACCGGGGAGCTGTTTTTT | CASSFGTGTGEDTGELFF
TRBJ2-1 | . | . | TRBV11-2 | TGTGCCAGCAGCTTAGGGCAGAATGAGCAGTTCTTC | CASSLGQNEQFF
TRBJ2-3 | few | . | TRBV29-1 | TGCAGCGTTGAGTTAGGGGTGCGCACAGATACGCAGTATTTT | CSVELGVRTDTQYF
TRBJ2-5 | . | TRBD2 | TRBV9 | TGTGCCAGCAGCGTAGACGGACTAGCGGGAGAGACCCAGTACTTC | CASSVDGLAGETQYF
TRBJ2-1 | . | TRBD2 | TRBV5-4 | TGTGCCGCCTCTAGCGGGAGCTCCTACAATGAGCAGTTCTTC | CAASSGSSYNEQFF
TRBJ1-4 | . | . | TRBV6-2/TRBV6-3 | TGTGCCAGCAGTTACTCGACGGCGGGCGAAAAACTGTTTTTT | CASSYSTAGEKLFF
TRBJ1-5 | . | . | TRBV2 | TGTGCCAGCAGTGGATCGGGCAGGGGCAATCAGCCCCAGCATTTT | CASSGSGRGNQPQHF
TRBJ1-1 | . | TRBD1 | TRBV10-3 | TGTGCCTCGGACAGGGGGCCGGACACTGAAGCTTTCTTT | CASDRGPDTEAFF
TRBJ1-1 | few | . | TRBV2 | TGTGCCAGCAGTGAATGGACAGAAAACACTGAAGCTTTCTTT | CASSEWTENTEAFF
TRBJ1-5 | . | . | TRBV19 | TGTGCCAGTAGTATAACAGCTGATCAGCCCCAGCATTTT | CASSITADQPQHF
TRBJ1-2 | . | . | TRBV24-1 | TGTGCCACCAGTGGTCGGGACTCCTCTGGCTACACCTTC | CATSGRDSSGYTF
TRBJ2-7 | . | TRBD2 | TRBV7-3 | TGTGCCAGCAGCTTAACGGGACTAGCGAGTGACGAGCAGTACTTC | CASSLTGLASDEQYF
TRBJ1-4 | few | . | TRBV6-6 | TGTGCCAGCAGAGGGACAATTACCGATCGTGAAAAACTGTTTTTT | CASRGTITDREKLFF
TRBJ1-3 | . | TRBD1 | TRBV30 | TGTGCCTGGAGGGGACGGGGACAGATGGGAAACACCATATATTTT | CAWRGRGQMGNTIYF
TRBJ2-1 | . | . | TRBV7-8 | TGTGCCAGCAGCTTAGGGGGCCTCTACAATGAGCAGTTCTTC | CASSLGGLYNEQFF
TRBJ1-4 | . | . | TRBV9 | TGTGCCAGCAGCGCGACAGGATTTCACCCGATTTGCGAACTGTTTTTT | CASSATGFHPICELFF
TRBJ2-5 | . | TRBD2 | TRBV5-6 | TGTGCCAGCAGCTTGACTAGCGGGGAAGAGACCCAGTACTTC | CASSLTSGEETQYF